These 20 T cell receptor beta chains were sequenced from one sample in a study of cytomegalovirus exposure and HLA in healthy donors. PCR used 60 Vbeta primers and 13 Jbeta primers. TCRdb's copy holds only in-frame clones and misses some; the assay was immunoSEQ multiplex PCR. Of around 150,000 clones listed, 75% to 85% are singletons. The sequencing sample was made of PBMCs. The receptors come from a male donor in good health and CMV-seronegative.

This chain joins TRBV11-3 and TRBJ2-3, with 11 nucleotides matching TRBD1. The CDR3 runs 17 residues. V lost 0 bases, J lost 4 bases, and 6 bases stayed unmatched. CDR1 SGHNT and CDR2 YENEEA come from the germline V gene. The CDR3 region is CASSLDGQGAGADTQYF. The DNA of the CDR3 is TGTGCCAGCAGCTTAGATGGACAGGGGGCAGGTGCAGATACGCAGTATTTT. Drawing the rest from reference TRBV11-3 and TRBJ2-3, the complete variable domain is EAGVVQSPRYKIIEKKQPVAFWCNPISGHNTLYWYLQNLGQGPELLIRYENEEAVDDSQLPKDRFSAERLKGVDSTLKIQPAELGDSAVYLCASSLDGQGAGADTQYFGPGTRLTVL.

This sequence joins TRBV7-8 and TRBJ2-7, with D perhaps TRBD1 (6 bases). The CDR3 covers 15 residues. Trimming took off 2 bases at V and 2 bases at J, with 13 bases between the two ends. Germline assignment: CDR1 SGHVS and CDR2 FQNEAQ. In DNA, the CDR3 is TGTGCCAGCAGCTTACCGACAGGAGTTACCTACGAGCAGTACTTC. Its protein is CASSLPTGVTYEQYF.

The table lists this clone with a count of one. V gene TRBV5-1 combines with J gene TRBJ2-2; TRBD1 is a possible D gene (6 bases). The V gene's germline CDR1 is SGHRS and CDR2 YFSETQ. Trimming cost V 4 bases and J 3 bases, with 13 bases left between them. CDR3 size: 15 residues. The CDR3 protein is CASSEGVVDTGELFF. Written as DNA, the CDR3 is TGCGCCAGCAGCGAGGGGGTAGTTGACACCGGGGAGCTGTTTTTT.

V gene TRBV11-3 combines with J gene TRBJ2-2; tentatively, D is TRBD1 (6 bases). In germline, CDR1 is SGHNT, CDR2 YENEEA. The V and J ends lost 2 bases and 7 bases respectively, with 23 bases between them. CDR3 size: 18 residues. For the CDR3, the DNA is TGTGCCAGCAGCTTATTGGGCTGGGGCAGGGGATCCCACGGGGAGCTGTTTTTT. Amino acids: CASSLLGWGRGSHGELFF.

This rearrangement joins TRBV27 to TRBJ1-2, with D hard to call. The CDR3 consists of 14 residues. V lost 8 bases and J lost 4, with 17 bases in between. The germline CDR1 and CDR2 sequences are MNHEY and SMNVEV (reference sequence). CDR3 sequence reads: CASSRGKGGYGYTF. CDR3 sequence (DNA): TGTGCCAGCTCCCGAGGGAAGGGCGGCTATGGCTACACCTTC.

The genes are TRBV7-2 and TRBJ2-1, with 8 bases fitting TRBD1. After removal of 5 bases from V and 8 bases from J, the junction contained 8 bases not matched to a gene. From germline, CDR1 is SGHTA and CDR2 FQGNSA. The CDR3 is made up of 14 amino acids. CDR3 sequence reads: CASSTTPRGHEQFF. DNA of the CDR3: TGTGCCAGCAGCACCACCCCCAGGGGGCATGAGCAGTTCTTC.

The J gene is TRBJ1-1, the V gene TRBV29-1, with TRBD1 identical over 9 bases. The CDR3 extends over 15 amino acids. From germline, CDR1 is SQVTM and CDR2 ANQGSEA. J gave up 5 bases and V 6 bases, and 13 bases lay outside the gene matches. The CDR3 bases are TGCAGCGTGCATGAGCGGGACAGGGAATCGACTGAAGCTTTCTTT. Translation gives CSVHERDRESTEAFF.

The chain joins TRBV1 to TRBJ2-3; whether TRBD2, the table's D call, matches the DNA was not checked. TRBV1 is listed as a pseudogene. The CDR3 runs to 16 residues. In DNA, the CDR3 is TGCACCAGCAGCCAAGGGCCAACGGGGGGCACAGATACGCAGTATTTT. This encodes CTSSQGPTGGTDTQYF.

In this sample, this clone turned up once. The genes are TRBV30 and TRBJ2-3, with TRBD2 matching 10 bases. Per germline, CDR1 GTSNPN and CDR2 SVGIG (reference sequence). Trimming took 0 bases from V and 5 from J; bases not matched to a gene: 5. The CDR3 has 15 amino acids. As DNA, the CDR3 is TGTGCCTGGAGTGTACAGCGGGGGGGAGGAGATACGCAGTATTTT. Protein: CAWSVQRGGGDTQYF.

This chain joins TRBV30 and TRBJ2-7; tentative D call: TRBD2 (5 bases). Trimming stripped 2 bases from V and 0 bases from J, with 14 bases between. The CDR3 totals 15 residues. Germline loops: CDR1 GTSNPN, CDR2 SVGIG (reference sequence). Here the CDR3 reads CAWSFLRGSSYEQYF. The CDR3 nucleotides read TGTGCCTGGAGTTTCCTTCGGGGAAGCTCCTACGAGCAGTACTTC.

V and J are TRBV7-2 and TRBJ2-1, with TRBD2 as a possible D gene (6 bases). Germline V gives CDR1 SGHTA, CDR2 FQGNSA. The CDR3 runs 15 residues. The V gene lost 4 bases and the J gene lost 6 bases, with 16 bases spanning the gap. The CDR3 is CASSSQWVGGNEQFF. CDR3 bases: TGTGCCAGCAGCTCCCAGTGGGTGGGGGGCAATGAGCAGTTCTTC.

This sequence joins TRBV4-3 and TRBJ1-2; 7 positions agree with TRBD1. The CDR3 is 15 amino acids. Germline V gene data show CDR1 as LGHNA and CDR2 as YSLEER. The ends lost 2 bases at V and 4 bases at J; junction bases unmatched: 7. The chain's CDR3 is CASSQLTGDTYGYTF. As DNA, the CDR3 is TGCGCCAGCAGCCAACTTACAGGGGATACCTATGGCTACACCTTC.

The chain links TRBV4-3 to TRBJ1-2, with TRBD1 as a possible D gene (5 bases). CDR3 size: 15 residues. V shed 0 bases and J shed 5 bases, with 13 bases lying between them. Germline assignment: CDR1 LGHNA and CDR2 YSLEER. This CDR3 is CASSQESQGGYGYTF. The CDR3 coding sequence is TGCGCCAGCAGCCAAGAGAGTCAGGGAGGGTATGGCTACACCTTC.

The V gene is TRBV4-3, the J gene TRBJ2-2; D is undetermined. Trimming shortened V by 1 base and J by 0 bases, and 9 bases separated the two germline ends. Germline lookup yields CDR1 LGHNA and CDR2 YSLEER. The CDR3 is 16 residues long. The CDR3 here is CASSQGLPPNTGELFF. CDR3 coding DNA: TGCGCCAGCAGCCAAGGACTGCCTCCGAACACCGGGGAGCTGTTTTTT.

The V and J genes are TRBV27 and TRBJ2-3; 7 bases agree with TRBD1. In germline, CDR1 is MNHEY, CDR2 SMNVEV (reference sequence). CDR3 size: 15 residues. The V segment lost 6 bases and the J segment 2 bases; nucleotides outside the gene matches: 8. DNA for the CDR3: TGTGCCAGCAGCCTTACAGGGGTCCTCACAGATACGCAGTATTTT. This codes for CASSLTGVLTDTQYF.

In its sample, this clone was seen a few times. V is TRBV11-2 and J is TRBJ2-7; TRBD1 matches at 7 bases. The V segment lost 5 bases and the J segment 2 bases; nucleotides outside the gene matches: 6. The CDR3 is 14 residues long. Germline CDR1 reads SGHAT; CDR2 reads FQNNGV. Here the CDR3 reads CASSLRDRAYEQYF. Here the CDR3 DNA reads TGTGCCAGCAGCCTCCGGGACAGAGCCTACGAGCAGTACTTC. The entire variable domain, with the rest obtained from reference TRBV11-2 and TRBJ2-7, is as follows: EAGVAQSPRYKIIEKRQSVAFWCNPISGHATLYWYQQILGQGPKLLIQFQNNGVVDDSQLPKDRFSAERLKGVDSTLKIQPAKLEDSAVYLCASSLRDRAYEQYFGPGTRLTVT.

A few counts support this clone. This chain joins TRBV10-3 and TRBJ1-2, with D perhaps TRBD1 (5 bases). Trimming took off 2 bases at V and 4 bases at J, with 23 bases between the two ends. Germline-derived CDR1 and CDR2 are ENHRY and SYGVKD. This CDR3 is 18 amino acids long. Here the CDR3 reads CAISEPVGRGVRFYGYTF. In DNA form, the CDR3 reads TGTGCCATCAGTGAGCCCGTGGGAAGGGGCGTTAGGTTCTATGGCTACACCTTC.

This chain connects TRBV19 to TRBJ2-2; TRBD1 aligns across 10 bases. The CDR3 runs 17 residues. With 3 bases clipped from V and 5 bases from J, the junction kept 9 bases outside the gene matches. In germline, CDR1 is LNHDA, CDR2 SQIVND (reference sequence). CDR3 in DNA: TGTGCCAGTAGTATCGGCCGCGGGGGACAGGGGACCGGGGAGCTGTTTTTT. It codes for CASSIGRGGQGTGELFF. Combining the CDR3 with reference TRBV19 and TRBJ2-2 gives the whole variable domain DGGITQSPKYLFRKEGQNVTLSCEQNLNHDAMYWYRQDPGQGLRLIYYSQIVNDFQKGDIAEGYSVSREKKESFPLTVTSAQKNPTAFYLCASSIGRGGQGTGELFFGEGSRLTVL.

The V gene is TRBV30, the J gene TRBJ1-1; D is unclear. The CDR3 contains 12 residues. Germline loops: CDR1 GTSNPN, CDR2 SVGIG (reference sequence). The ends were cut back, 2 bases at V and 4 bases at J, with 8 bases in the middle. The CDR3 is CAWSYGTTEAFF. The CDR3 region has the DNA TGTGCCTGGAGTTACGGTACCACTGAAGCTTTCTTT.

Details on this clone: At one of its ends the junction is not consistent with the germline gene, which may arise from a read error. The chain employs TRBV7-9 and TRBJ2-7; D ambiguous. The length of the CDR3 is 12 residues. The germline V gene has CDR1 SEHNR and CDR2 FQNEAQ (reference sequence). For the CDR3, the DNA is TGTTCCAGCAGCGACAAGACCTACGAGCAGTACTTC. Its protein product is CSSSDKTYEQYF.